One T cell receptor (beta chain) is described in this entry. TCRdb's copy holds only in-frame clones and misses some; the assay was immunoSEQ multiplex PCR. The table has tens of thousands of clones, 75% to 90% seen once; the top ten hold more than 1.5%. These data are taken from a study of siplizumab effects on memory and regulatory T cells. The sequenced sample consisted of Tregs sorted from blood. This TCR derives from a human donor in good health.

The CDR3 loop reads CASSVGQGKYNEQFF. CDR3 sequence (DNA): TGTGCCAGCAGCGTAGGACAGGGGAAGTACAATGAGCAGTTCTTC. The V gene is TRBV9, the J gene TRBJ2-1, with 8 bases aligning to TRBD1. Germline V gene data show CDR1 as SGDLS and CDR2 as YYNGEE. The J segment lost 4 bases and the V segment lost 0 bases, leaving 3 bases of the junction unmatched. CDR3 length equals 15 residues.